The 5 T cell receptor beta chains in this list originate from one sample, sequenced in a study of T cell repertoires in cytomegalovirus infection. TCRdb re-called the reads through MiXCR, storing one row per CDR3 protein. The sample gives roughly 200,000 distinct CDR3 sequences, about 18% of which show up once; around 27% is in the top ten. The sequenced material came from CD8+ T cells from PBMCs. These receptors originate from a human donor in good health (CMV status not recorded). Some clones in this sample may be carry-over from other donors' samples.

The CDR3 protein is CASSPPRAHYEQYF. The DNA for the CDR3 is TGTGCCAGCAGCCCTCCCCGGGCCCACTACGAGCAGTACTTC. The chain carries TRBV7-9 and TRBJ2-7, with D uncertain. The CDR3 sequence is 14 residues long. Germline CDR1 is SEHNR and CDR2 is FQNEAQ (reference sequence). V was clipped by 5 bases and J by 3 bases, with 14 bases between them.

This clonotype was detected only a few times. The CDR3 DNA reads TGTGCCACCAGCAGGTCGAGAGGGCCTAGCAATCAGCCCCAGCATTTT. It yields the protein CATSRSRGPSNQPQHF. This chain joins TRBV15 and TRBJ1-5, with D unclear. V gave up 3 bases and J gave up 0 bases, with 12 bases separating them. Germline V gene lookup returns CDR1 LNHNV and CDR2 YYDKDF (reference sequence). CDR3 length: 16 amino acids.

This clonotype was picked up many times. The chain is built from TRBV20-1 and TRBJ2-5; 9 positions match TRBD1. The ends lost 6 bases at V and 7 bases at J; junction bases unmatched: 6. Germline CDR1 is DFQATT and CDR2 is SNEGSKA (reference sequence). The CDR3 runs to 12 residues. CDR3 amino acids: CSARQGEVTQYF. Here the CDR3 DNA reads TGCAGTGCCCGACAGGGGGAGGTGACCCAGTACTTC.

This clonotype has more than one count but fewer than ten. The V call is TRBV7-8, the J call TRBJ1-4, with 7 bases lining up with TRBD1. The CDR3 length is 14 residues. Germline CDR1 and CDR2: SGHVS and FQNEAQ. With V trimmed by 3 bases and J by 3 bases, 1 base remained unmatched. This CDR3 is CASSLGTANEKLFF. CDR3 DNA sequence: TGTGCCAGCAGCTTGGGGACAGCTAATGAAAAACTGTTTTTT.

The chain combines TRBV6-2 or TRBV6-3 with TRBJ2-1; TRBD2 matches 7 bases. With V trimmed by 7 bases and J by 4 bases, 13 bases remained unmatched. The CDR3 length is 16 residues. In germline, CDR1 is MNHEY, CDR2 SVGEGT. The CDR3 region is CASNPRGGAFYNEQFF. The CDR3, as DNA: TGTGCCAGCAATCCTAGGGGAGGGGCCTTTTACAATGAGCAGTTCTTC.